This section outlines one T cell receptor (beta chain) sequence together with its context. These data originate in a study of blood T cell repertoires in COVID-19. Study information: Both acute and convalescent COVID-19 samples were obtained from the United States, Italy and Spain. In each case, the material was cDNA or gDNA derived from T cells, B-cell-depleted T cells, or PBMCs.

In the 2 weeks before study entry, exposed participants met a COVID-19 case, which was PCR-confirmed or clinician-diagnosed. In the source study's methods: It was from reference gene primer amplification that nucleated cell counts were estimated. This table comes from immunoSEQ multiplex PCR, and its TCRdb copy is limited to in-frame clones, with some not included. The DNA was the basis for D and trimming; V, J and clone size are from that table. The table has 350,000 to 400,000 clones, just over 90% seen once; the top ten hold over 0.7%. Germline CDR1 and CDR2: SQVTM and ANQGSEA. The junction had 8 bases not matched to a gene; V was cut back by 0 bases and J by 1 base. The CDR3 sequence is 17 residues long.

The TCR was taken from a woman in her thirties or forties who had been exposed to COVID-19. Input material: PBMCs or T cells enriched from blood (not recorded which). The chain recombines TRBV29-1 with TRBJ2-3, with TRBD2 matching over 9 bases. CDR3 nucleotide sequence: TGCAGCGTTGAAGAAGCGGGGGGCGGGTTAGGCACAGATACGCAGTATTTT. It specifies CSVEEAGGGLGTDTQYF.